The 3 T cell receptor beta chains below were found in one sample sequenced in a study of blood T cell repertoires in COVID-19. The protocol was immunoSEQ multiplex PCR, while the TCRdb copy is restricted to in-frame clones and leaves out a portion. The sample lists about 250,000 clones, 70% to 90% occurring once. The specimen was PBMCs or T cells enriched from blood (not recorded which). These TCRs come from a middle-aged man who had recovered from COVID-19.

The chain carries TRBV6-5 and TRBJ1-3; D unresolved. This CDR3 is 14 amino acids long. Germline V CDR1 and CDR2: MNHEY, SVGAGI. With 0 bases removed from V and 2 bases from J, the gap between germline ends came to 5 bases. The CDR3 DNA sequence: TGTGCCAGCAGTTACTCGGTAGCTGGAAACACCATATATTTT. This sequence encodes CASSYSVAGNTIYF.

The genes are TRBV29-1 and TRBJ1-1; 7 bases map to TRBD1. The length of the CDR3 is 13 residues. Unmatched junction bases numbered 7, after V lost 4 bases and J lost 5 bases. Germline CDR1 and CDR2: SQVTM and ANQGSEA. The CDR3: CSVGRTGTTEAFF. CDR3 DNA sequence: TGCAGCGTTGGAAGGACAGGTACGACTGAAGCTTTCTTT.

This chain links TRBV12-3 or TRBV12-4 with TRBJ2-1; TRBD1 might be the D (6 bases). This CDR3 contains 13 residues. Trimming cost V 6 bases and J 4 bases, with 10 bases left between them. The CDR3 region has the DNA TGTGCCAGCAGAACCGGACAGTACAATGAGCAGTTCTTC. As protein: CASRTGQYNEQFF.